This T cell receptor (beta chain) was identified during a study of T cell responses to AZD1222 COVID-19 vaccine. Study information: The study pooled second doses at about 4 or about 12 weeks.

Per the germline V gene, CDR1 is SEHNR and CDR2 is FQNEAQ (reference sequence). This CDR3 has 14 amino acids. The V gene lost 5 bases and the J gene lost 5 bases, with 13 bases spanning the gap. General study findings and limits: Reportedly, close to half of spike-specific TCRs are directed against unmutated variant regions. Donor demographics were predominantly white British with a female majority; clonal diversity may be underestimated.

As for this clone: Its antigen is not identified.

TCRdb's table, derived via immunoSEQ multiplex PCR, lists solely in-frame clones and lacks some. The table includes about 160,000 clones, around 90% detected once. Specimen: peripheral blood, collected on day 0 of AZD1222 vaccination. This receptor was taken from an adult in good health. The chain uses TRBV7-9 and TRBJ1-5; perhaps TRBD1 as D (6 bases). The CDR3 loop reads CASSLTGLDQPQHF. Written as DNA, the CDR3 is TGTGCCAGCAGCCTGACAGGTCTGGATCAGCCCCAGCATTTT.